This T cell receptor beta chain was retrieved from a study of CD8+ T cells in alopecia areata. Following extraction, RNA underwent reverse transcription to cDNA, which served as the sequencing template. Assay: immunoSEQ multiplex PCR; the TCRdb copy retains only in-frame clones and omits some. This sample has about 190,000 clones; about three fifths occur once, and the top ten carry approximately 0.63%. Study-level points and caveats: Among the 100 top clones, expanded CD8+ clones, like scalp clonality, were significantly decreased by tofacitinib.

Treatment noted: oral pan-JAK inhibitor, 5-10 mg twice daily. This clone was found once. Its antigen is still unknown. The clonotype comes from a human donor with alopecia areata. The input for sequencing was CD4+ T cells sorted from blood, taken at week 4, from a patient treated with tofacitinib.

The DNA for the CDR3 is TGCAGCGTCATCCGGGACAGGTTTGGCAATGAGCAGTTCTTC. As protein: CSVIRDRFGNEQFF. The V call is TRBV29-1, the J call TRBJ2-1; 8 bases line up with TRBD1. V lost 6 bases to trimming and J lost 6 bases; unmatched junction nucleotides: 10. The CDR3 spans 14 residues. Germline loops: CDR1 SQVTM, CDR2 ANQGSEA.